This T cell receptor beta chain was identified during a study of blood T cells in healthy people across ages. General study points: Diversity estimates from one million T cells were considered underestimates.

The CDR3 loop spans 16 amino acids. The trim removed 3 bases at V and 0 bases at J, leaving 6 bases unmatched. Germline values: CDR1 SGHNT, CDR2 YYREEE (reference sequence). Turning to this clonotype: The antigen is unknown.

With a J-beta primer mix and a sample-barcoded 5' primer, a second PCR ran about 6 to 11 cycles. Sequencing yielded, for each sample, at least 3 million paired-end reads carrying CDR3. MiXCR was run by TCRdb on the 5' RACE reads, yielding one entry per CDR3 protein. Among fewer than 2,000,000 distinct CDR3 sequences listed, 30% to 40% were seen once. This sequence joins TRBV5-4 and TRBJ2-4; 7 positions match TRBD2. The sequencing sample was made of blood. The source of this sequence is a young woman in good health. In DNA, the CDR3 is TGTGCCAGCAGCTCGGGGGGAGGGCTAGCCAAAAACATTCAGTACTTC. Translation gives CASSSGGGLAKNIQYF.